The 10 T cell receptor beta chains below were found in one sample sequenced in a study of blood T cell repertoires in COVID-19. The table came from immunoSEQ multiplex PCR; TCRdb's copy has only in-frame clones and leaves some out. The table has 95,000 to 150,000 clones, roughly 88% seen once; the top ten hold about 4.7%. The source material was peripheral blood. The source of these receptors is a man aged 35-49 years with acute or convalescent COVID-19.

J is TRBJ1-2 and V is TRBV5-5; no clear D gene. There are 16 residues in the CDR3. Trimming stripped 0 bases from V and 2 bases from J, with 14 bases between. CDR1 SGHKS and CDR2 YYEKEE come from the germline V gene (reference sequence). The CDR3 nucleotides read TGTGCCAGCAGCTTGGGGACTCTATGGGCGAACTATGGCTACACCTTC. Protein sequence: CASSLGTLWANYGYTF.

The chain uses TRBV7-2 and TRBJ1-2; 8 bases fit TRBD1. V was pared by 0 bases and J by 8 bases, with 8 bases of the junction left unmatched. Germline values: CDR1 SGHTA, CDR2 FQGNSA. The length of the CDR3 is 15 residues. The CDR3 DNA follows: TGTGCCAGCAGCTTAGCGACGACAGGGGTAAAGGGCTACACCTTC. Amino acids: CASSLATTGVKGYTF.

The J gene is TRBJ1-3, the V gene TRBV20-1, with D possibly TRBD1 on 5 matching bases. Germline CDR1 and CDR2: DFQATT and SNEGSKA (reference sequence). Trimming took off 3 bases at V and 2 bases at J, with 11 bases between the two ends. This CDR3 contains 14 residues. The DNA for the CDR3 is TGCAGTGCTAGTCAGGGTGGTACTGGAAACACCATATATTTT. This codes for CSASQGGTGNTIYF.

The chain couples TRBV6-5 to TRBJ2-7; D not resolved. CDR3 length equals 12 residues. Germline CDR1 reads MNHEY; CDR2 reads SVGAGI. Trimming removed 6 bases at V and 2 bases at J, with 8 bases between. CDR3 in DNA: TGTGCCAGCAGCGTCAGAACCTACGAGCAGTACTTC. This encodes CASSVRTYEQYF.

This chain uses TRBV11-2 with TRBJ2-7; D not certain. V was pared by 2 bases and J by 6 bases, with 8 bases between. The germline CDR1 and CDR2 sequences are SGHAT and FQNNGV. The CDR3 has 12 amino acids. In nucleotides, the CDR3 is TGTGCCAGCAGCTTATTCGGGTCCGAGCAGTACTTC. It is translated as CASSLFGSEQYF.

Notes on this clone: Mismatch with germline at one junction end may stem from a read error. This rearrangement joins TRBV5-6 to TRBJ1-2; TRBD1 matches 7 bases. Germline loops: CDR1 SGHDT, CDR2 YYEEEE. The CDR3 extends over 15 amino acids. The CDR3 region is CASSLTGTASYDYTF. CDR3 nucleotide sequence: TGTGCCAGCAGCCTAACCGGGACAGCTTCCTATGACTACACCTTC.

This clone was observed a handful of times. This rearrangement joins TRBV20-1 to TRBJ2-1, with TRBD2 matching over 11 bases. CDR1 is DFQATT and CDR2 is SNEGSKA in the germline V gene (reference sequence). V lost 3 bases, J lost 4 bases, and 14 bases stayed unmatched. The CDR3 has 18 amino acids. The CDR3 reads CSASSLAGGQAQYNEQFF. CDR3 sequence (DNA): TGCAGTGCTAGTTCTCTAGCGGGGGGCCAGGCGCAGTACAATGAGCAGTTCTTC.

This clone has just one count. This chain links TRBV6-5 with TRBJ1-4, with D possibly matching TRBD1 (6 bases). V was pared by 6 bases and J by 12 bases, with 20 bases between. The CDR3 has 14 residues. The germline CDR1 and CDR2 sequences are MNHEY and SVGAGI. The CDR3 loop reads CASRGHTTTGELFF. The CDR3 coding sequence is TGTGCCAGCAGGGGACACACTACGACCGGTGAACTGTTTTTT.

The chain's CDR3 is CASSLWTGRGYTF. CDR3 DNA sequence: TGTGCCAGCAGCTTATGGACTGGTCGGGGCTACACCTTC. V usage is TRBV11-1 and J usage is TRBJ1-2; D gene ambiguous. V was clipped by 2 bases and J by 8 bases, with 12 bases between them. This CDR3 region has 13 residues. Germline CDR1 and CDR2: SGHAT and FQDESV (reference sequence).

This clone has just a few counts. The chain uses TRBV30 and TRBJ1-1; D call uncertain. The germline V gene has CDR1 GTSNPN and CDR2 SVGIG (reference sequence). The CDR3 totals 12 residues. The V end was cut by 2 bases, the J end by 7 bases, with 11 bases between. The CDR3 spells CAWSRDGYEAFF. CDR3 DNA sequence: TGTGCCTGGAGTCGCGACGGGTATGAAGCTTTCTTT.